These 3 T cell receptor beta chains originate from one sample sequenced in a study of blood T cell dynamics during melanoma immunotherapy. Time point: week 3, after first cycle of checkpoint inhibitor. The repertoire was sequenced with immunoSEQ multiplex PCR; TCRdb's copy has only in-frame clones and lacks some. The sample has more than 9,500 clones; more than 75% are singletons. The sample was blood, taken from a patient treated with checkpoint blockade. Receptor source: a human donor with melanoma.

This clone was seen more than once but under ten times. The rearrangement uses TRBV7-6 and TRBJ2-7; 12 bases line up with TRBD2. In germline, CDR1 is SGHVS, CDR2 FNYEAQ. V lost 5 bases and J lost 6; bases outside the gene matches: 8. The CDR3 runs to 15 residues. CDR3 nucleotide sequence: TGTGCCAGCAGCCTTGGGGCTAGCGGGGGGGGCGAGCAGTACTTC. It yields the protein CASSLGASGGGEQYF.

The rearrangement links TRBV5-6 to TRBJ1-2; TRBD1 agrees at 10 bases. The germline V gene has CDR1 SGHDT and CDR2 YYEEEE. The CDR3 runs 16 residues. The V gene end was trimmed by 0 bases and the J gene end by 4 bases; junction bases not matched to a gene: 6. The CDR3, as DNA: TGTGCCAGCAGCTTGGGGACAGGGGGGATTTCCTATGGCTACACCTTC. This codes for CASSLGTGGISYGYTF.

The chain uses TRBV29-1 and TRBJ1-1; perhaps TRBD1 as D (5 bases). Deletions cut 4 bases from V and 2 bases from J, with 8 bases between. Germline assignment: CDR1 SQVTM and CDR2 ANQGSEA. The CDR3 is 12 residues long. The DNA of the CDR3 is TGCAGCGTTGTGAGGGGCAACACTGAAGCTTTCTTT. Protein product: CSVVRGNTEAFF.